Detailed here is one TCR beta chain. No antigen is known for it. V dropped 6 bases and J dropped 6 bases, with 18 bases sitting between them. Germline values: CDR1 MNHNS, CDR2 SASEGT. CDR3 size: 15 residues. Treatment denoted: approximately 9-day PBMC culture with coronavirus spike peptide pools or control peptides (ViraFEST assay). The sample belongs to a study of vaccination and CD4 T cells after COVID-19. Sequence data for DNA of cultured CD4+ T cells were generated by the Oncomine TCR Beta short-read assay. TCRdb re-called the PCR reads with MiXCR, one entry per CDR3 protein. The data contain about 13,000 distinct CDR3 sequences, 30% to 35% of them singletons.

The source is a human donor who had recovered from COVID-19. The source was CD4+ T cells from blood, cultured in vitro, collected after SARS-CoV-2 vaccination. This chain connects TRBV6-1 to TRBJ1-5; no reliable D call. CDR3 amino acids: CASRFTGQTGQPQHF. The CDR3 coding sequence is TGTGCCAGCAGGTTCACCGGGCAGACGGGTCAGCCCCAGCATTTT.